This T cell receptor beta chain came from a study of regulatory T cells in long-lasting Graves disease (dated by TCRdb to about 2021). In the study overall: Antithyroid drugs had been taken for less than 3 months by newly diagnosed Graves' disease patients. Persistent Graves' disease patients were compared with newly diagnosed Graves' disease patients by peripheral blood TCR sequencing and RNA sequencing. The study was registered as a clinical trial and conducted in China. A total of some 35 samples underwent TCR sequencing: around 13 from persistent and around 20 from newly diagnosed Graves' disease patients. Results and caveats for the whole study, not just this receptor: TRBV28, TRBJ1-2 and TRBJ2-5 were preferentially used in persistent disease, while TRBV20-1 and TRBJ2-1 were favored in newly diagnosed disease. The small sample size was acknowledged by the authors as a limitation that may reduce accuracy. Because the primary lesion, thyroid tissue, could not be accessed, the study looked at peripheral blood alone. Persistent Graves' disease patients showed lower TCR Shannon entropy and fewer highly expanded clones than newly diagnosed patients, suggesting clonal expansion. More public clonotypes were shared among persistent patients (roughly 2,700) than among newly diagnosed patients (approximately 930). Sequencing and analysis were restricted to the TCR beta chain.

Per the publication, the time point label means: newly diagnosed GD, antithyroid drugs for less than 3 months. For both TCR sequencing and RNA sequencing, RNA was extracted from PBMCs using TRIzol. The diagnosis of Graves' disease followed American Thyroid Association guidelines. Patients for the study were recruited at an endocrinology department in Xi'an, China. Each patient gave about 9.1 milliliters of peripheral blood, collected in an EDTA anticoagulant tube. Ficoll Paque Plus density gradient separation was used to isolate PBMCs, and no additional T cell sorting was done. An Agilent 2100 Bioanalyzer and agarose gel were used to assess RNA quality, and a NanoDrop 2000 was used to measure RNA concentration. This clonotype was observed a few times. The target of this receptor is not known. Within one base of it there is no much larger clone, and no base qualities were kept. Libraries came from multiplex PCR. The instrument was an Illumina HiSeq 4000. TCR beta libraries were built with iRepertoire HTBI primers and Arm-PCR amplification of CDR3 regions. Gel purification was performed on PCR products prior to sequencing. The source study handled its data this way. Gene usage analysis of CDR3 amino acid clonotypes used the 60 to 80 TRBV and some 15 TRBJ segments found across samples. Filtered high-quality paired reads were merged into contigs using COPE and FqMerger. BLAST was used to align contigs to IMGT TRBV, TRBD and TRBJ reference genes, with CDR3 defined following IMGT. Any clonotype with a frequency above 0.1% was counted as a highly expanded clone. Shannon entropy was used to measure repertoire diversity, and the Gini coefficient was used to measure V-J evenness. A clonotype found in more than one individual was treated as public. TCRdb passed the public sequencing reads through fastp at Q25 and MiXCR, retaining productive beta sequences. Each entry merges the rows of one CDR3 protein and shows their most common DNA and genes. The V and J calls were not made by the authors but by TCRdb's processing. The sample table shows under 500,000 distinct CDR3 sequences, and around 15% are seen once. The ten largest clones capture 9.5% to 12% of the sample.

CDR1 SGHRS and CDR2 YFSETQ are derived from the germline V gene. V is cut by 5 bases and J by 0 bases, and the space between the germline ends is 12 bases. The CDR3 sequence holds 15 residues, the cysteine and phenylalanine included. Just CDR3 DNA is preserved here, 45 bases in frame from base 1. The same sample was also studied in work on T cells in Graves' hyperthyroidism and ophthalmopathy. As that second study puts it: Stable Graves' hyperthyroidism was defined as the absence of progression to ophthalmopathy over 18 months of follow-up. Hyperthyroidism patients were newly diagnosed, with disease duration under 2 months, and aged 18 to 65 years. Any patient with an uncontrolled infection, another autoimmune disease, pregnancy or lactation was excluded. Diagnoses were established on the basis of clinical symptoms, serum thyroxine and TRAb, thyroid ultrasound, and orbital computed tomography. A first-round RT-PCR of the TCR CDR3 used the HTBI primer set with the Qiagen OneStep RT-PCR kit. Most expanded thyroid clonotypes (frequency above 0.001) were also found in blood, which suggests that blood repertoires may mirror thyroid immune responses. A 13 V-J signature model separated ophthalmopathy from stable hyperthyroidism, with roughly 88% sensitivity and roughly 81% specificity in cross-validation and 80%/75% in testing. In validation, the model predicted progression to ophthalmopathy with just under 71% sensitivity and 72.22% specificity, a median of about six months before onset. To identify TCR V-J signatures that set the groups apart, the researchers used a discovery cohort of more than 95 patients, made up of under 45 with Graves' ophthalmopathy and about 59 with stable Graves' hyperthyroidism. Prospective prediction of ophthalmopathy was tested in an independent validation cohort consisting of about 19 hyperthyroidism patients and over 15 patients who later progressed to ophthalmopathy. For training and testing, the 80 to 100 patients in the discovery cohort were randomly divided in a 7:3 ratio. In addition, the study compared T-cell repertoires in thyroid tissue and in blood from roughly six Graves' hyperthyroidism patients. After blood sampling, hyperthyroidism patients were treated with methimazole at a starting dose of 30 mg daily, and ophthalmopathy patients were treated with high-dose intravenous methylprednisolone. The libraries were constructed in a second round of multiplex PCR and then size-selected and purified. Libraries were sequenced paired-end with 100 bp reads on an Illumina HiSeq2000. SOAPnuke was used to process the raw data, removing reads that contained adapters or uncalled bases, had a mean Phred below 15, or lacked an exact match to the constant primer or identifier. COPE v1.2.5 was used to merge the high-quality paired reads, and each unique nucleotide sequence was defined as a clonotype. MiTCR v1.1 was used to align clonotypes to the IMGT TRBV, TRBD and TRBJ reference segments. The analysis included only V-J combinations with a frequency above 0.0001, which together covered 99% to 99.2% of the repertoires. A TCS score was defined as the ratio between F50 (clonal expansion) and ExV (chaos), using BLOSUM62-based TCRdist between CDR3 peptides within each V-J. Welch's t-statistics and random forest reduced several hundred V-J features to 13, which were used in a naive Bayes classifier (R e1071). Sample size was not statistically predetermined, and investigators were not blinded to group allocation. According to the paper, TCR Vbeta CDR3 sequencing was carried out on approximately 140 peripheral blood samples, which came from about 45 ophthalmopathy, 80 or so hyperthyroidism and approximately 17 progressor patients.

The chain is made from TRBV5-1 and TRBJ1-3, with no reliable assignment of the D segment. The TCR sequence derives from a woman in her twenties or thirties with Graves disease. Donor details come from another sample of the same person, matched by shared clones. Here the sequenced sample was peripheral blood mononuclear cells (PBMCs), taken at new diagnosis, from a patient treated with antithyroid drugs. The CDR3 region has the sequence CASSPTGLSGNTIYF. The sequenced DNA is TGCGCCAGCAGTCCGACGGGCCTCTCTGGAAACACCATATATTTT.